Below, 32 T cell receptor beta chains from the same sample are listed, as sequenced in a study of blood T cell repertoires in COVID-19. Assay used: immunoSEQ multiplex PCR; TCRdb lists only in-frame clones, some missing. Of some 300,000 clones listed, about nine tenths are singletons. The sample was PBMCs or T cells enriched from blood (not recorded which). The receptors here all came from a middle-aged woman who had recovered from COVID-19.

This clone came up once. The chain is built from TRBV5-4 and TRBJ1-1; D ambiguous. The V end lost 0 bases, the J end lost 1 base, and 7 bases lay between the germline ends. CDR3 length equals 14 residues. CDR1 is SGHNT, CDR2 YYREEE, per germline (reference sequence). The DNA of the CDR3 is TGTGCCAGCAGCTTGGGAGCGAAGAACACTGAAGCTTTCTTT. It encodes CASSLGAKNTEAFF.

This chain connects TRBV27 to TRBJ1-1; D not resolved. Germline CDR1 reads MNHEY; CDR2 reads SMNVEV (reference sequence). The V end was cut by 9 bases, the J end by 7 bases, with 6 bases between. The CDR3 length is 9 residues. The CDR3 protein is CASSGEAFF. In nucleotides, the CDR3 is TGTGCCAGTTCAGGTGAAGCTTTCTTT.

The chain combines TRBV28 with TRBJ2-2; D possibly corresponds to TRBD1 (6 bases). The germline CDR1 and CDR2 sequences are MDHEN and SYDVKM. This CDR3 is built from 14 residues. The V gene lost 5 bases and the J gene lost 6 bases, with 13 bases spanning the gap. The CDR3 is CASSLGQKSGELFF. CDR3 nucleotide sequence: TGTGCCAGCAGTCTCGGACAGAAATCCGGGGAGCTGTTTTTT.

The rearrangement uses TRBV20-1 and TRBJ2-7; 9 nucleotides align to TRBD1. Trimming took 6 bases from V and 13 from J; bases not matched to a gene: 10. Germline values: CDR1 DFQATT, CDR2 SNEGSKA (reference sequence). The CDR3 loop spans 11 amino acids. The CDR3 bases are TGCAGTGCCTCTCGAGGACAGGGGTTCTACTTC. Its protein product is CSASRGQGFYF.

This rearrangement joins TRBV4-3 to TRBJ2-5; D is unclear. This CDR3 comprises 15 residues. In germline, CDR1 is LGHNA, CDR2 YSLEER. V was trimmed by 0 bases and J by 2 bases, leaving 10 bases between them. The CDR3 DNA is TGCGCCAGCAGCCAAGACTATAGAGGACAAGAGACCCAGTACTTC. Its translation is CASSQDYRGQETQYF.

The rearrangement joins TRBV27 to TRBJ1-2, with TRBD1 matching 8 bases. CDR1 MNHEY and CDR2 SMNVEV come from the germline V gene (reference sequence). Trimming at V came to 5 bases and at J to 4 bases, leaving 0 bases not matched to a gene. This CDR3 has 12 amino acids. The CDR3 spells CASSDRGYGYTF. The CDR3 DNA sequence: TGTGCCAGCAGTGACAGGGGCTATGGCTACACCTTC.

The chain is built from TRBV2 and TRBJ2-3; D is perhaps TRBD2 (5 bases). Germline values: CDR1 SNHLY, CDR2 FYNNEI. CDR3 size: 16 residues. The V end was cut by 2 bases, the J end by 2 bases, with 14 bases between. This CDR3 reads CASSEFDGLDTDTQYF. The CDR3 bases are TGTGCCAGCAGTGAATTTGATGGACTTGACACAGATACGCAGTATTTT.

The V and J genes are TRBV7-2 and TRBJ2-1; TRBD1 matches at 12 bases. From germline, CDR1 is SGHTA and CDR2 FQGNSA. The CDR3 covers 18 residues. V gave up 1 base and J gave up 4 bases; unmatched junction bases: 8. The CDR3 here is CASSLDHAGQGAYNEQFF. The CDR3, as DNA: TGTGCCAGCAGCTTAGATCATGCGGGACAGGGGGCTTACAATGAGCAGTTCTTC.

The V gene is TRBV28, the J gene TRBJ1-2; tentative D call: TRBD1 (5 bases). Germline assignment: CDR1 MDHEN and CDR2 SYDVKM. This CDR3 spans 11 amino acids. The CDR3 region is CSAGLNYGYTF. As DNA, the CDR3 is TGTTCCGCGGGGCTGAACTATGGCTACACCTTC.

The V call is TRBV3-1 (or the pseudogene TRBV3-2), the J call TRBJ2-7, with a possible D match to TRBD1 (6 bases). In germline, CDR1 is LGHDT, CDR2 YNNKEL (reference sequence). The CDR3 spans 15 residues. V was clipped by 0 bases and J by 6 bases, with 15 bases between them. The CDR3 spells CASSQDFTTGSEQYF. CDR3 DNA sequence: TGTGCCAGCAGCCAAGACTTTACAACAGGGAGCGAGCAGTACTTC.

V gene TRBV5-1 combines with J gene TRBJ2-3; D possibly corresponds to TRBD2 (5 bases). CDR1 SGHRS and CDR2 YFSETQ come from the germline V gene. The CDR3 has 12 residues. The V gene lost 3 bases and the J gene lost 3 bases, with 5 bases spanning the gap. The CDR3 DNA follows: TGCGCCAGCAGCTGGGAGACAGATACGCAGTATTTT. It translates to CASSWETDTQYF. Full variable domain (remainder filled in from reference TRBV5-1 and TRBJ2-3): KAGVTQTPRYLIKTRGQQVTLSCSPISGHRSVSWYQQTPGQGLQFLFEYFSETQRNKGNFPGRFSGRQFSNSRSEMNVSTLELGDSALYLCASSWETDTQYFGPGTRLTVL.

The J gene is TRBJ1-1, the V gene TRBV7-9; D not resolved. The germline CDR1 and CDR2 sequences are SEHNR and FQNEAQ (reference sequence). CDR3 length: 13 amino acids. Trimming cost V 4 bases and J 4 bases, with 10 bases left between them. The chain's CDR3 is CASSSPFITEAFF. The CDR3 DNA is TGTGCCAGCAGCTCCCCCTTTATCACTGAAGCTTTCTTT.

The chain recombines TRBV21-1 with TRBJ1-5; the table's D gene call, TRBD1, was not cross checked with the DNA. TRBV21-1 is recorded as a pseudogene. The CDR3 is 16 residues long. The CDR3 loop reads CASSVRGTIPYQPQHF. CDR3 coding DNA: TGTGCCAGCAGCGTCAGGGGTACCATCCCTTATCAGCCCCAGCATTTT.

This clone was observed once. The rearrangement uses TRBV29-1 and TRBJ2-3; TRBD2 agrees at 7 bases. This CDR3 has 14 amino acids. J lost 1 base, V lost 5 bases, and 6 bases had no gene match. Germline assignment: CDR1 SQVTM and CDR2 ANQGSEA. For the CDR3, the DNA is TGCAGCGTTCACCTGGGGGGGGGCACAGATACGCAGTATTTT. Encoded protein: CSVHLGGGTDTQYF.

This rearrangement joins TRBV19 to TRBJ1-5; 7 bases match TRBD1. V was clipped by 5 bases and J by 4 bases; unmatched bases: 5. The germline gives CDR1 LNHDA, CDR2 SQIVND (reference sequence). This CDR3 is built from 14 residues. CDR3 residues: CASSPGTVNQPQHF. CDR3 sequence (DNA): TGTGCCAGTAGTCCAGGGACAGTTAATCAGCCCCAGCATTTT.

The chain uses TRBV18 and TRBJ2-3, with 10 positions matching TRBD1. Germline loops: CDR1 KGHSH, CDR2 LQKENI. The CDR3 has 16 residues. The V segment lost 3 bases and the J segment 2 bases; nucleotides outside the gene matches: 5. CDR3 DNA sequence: TGTGCCAGCTCACCTTCCGGGACAGGGGACACAGATACGCAGTATTTT. As protein: CASSPSGTGDTDTQYF.

The chain combines TRBV5-6 with TRBJ2-7; D gene unclear. Trimming pared 0 bases from V and 6 bases from J, leaving 16 bases between. The CDR3 is made up of 15 amino acids. CDR1 and CDR2 (germline): SGHDT, YYEEEE. Here the CDR3 reads CASSLEAPHGGEQYF. For the CDR3, the DNA is TGTGCCAGCAGCTTGGAAGCGCCCCACGGCGGCGAGCAGTACTTC.

Turning to this clone: At one of its ends the junction is not consistent with the germline gene, which may arise from a read error. This rearrangement joins TRBV7-7 to TRBJ2-5; 7 bases fit TRBD1. Germline V lookup: CDR1 SSHAT, CDR2 FNYEAQ (reference sequence). CDR3 length: 14 residues. CDR3 nucleotides: TGTGCTAGCAGCTACGACAGGGTCTCGAAGACCCAGTACTTC. It encodes CASSYDRVSKTQYF.

This chain's CDR3 is CAISEGGDYTDTQYF. The CDR3 DNA reads as TGTGCCATCAGTGAGGGAGGGGACTACACAGATACGCAGTATTTT. The gene calls are TRBV10-3 and TRBJ2-3; the match to TRBD2 covers 7 bases. Unmatched junction bases numbered 4, after V lost 2 bases and J lost 2 bases. The germline V gene has CDR1 ENHRY and CDR2 SYGVKD. This CDR3 is built from 15 residues.

This clone was seen a handful of times. V is TRBV29-1 and J is TRBJ1-1; 9 bases map to TRBD1. Trimming removed 8 bases from V and 5 bases from J; junction bases left unmatched: 6. This CDR3 region has 12 residues. Germline V gene lookup returns CDR1 SQVTM and CDR2 ANQGSEA. As DNA, the CDR3 is TGCAGCATCCGGACAGGGGATACTGAAGCTTTCTTT. Translated, it gives CSIRTGDTEAFF. Supplemented by reference TRBV29-1 and TRBJ1-1, the full variable domain reads SAVISQKPSRDICQRGTSLTIQCQVDSQVTMMFWYRQQPGQSLTLIATANQGSEATYESGFVIDKFPISRPNLTFSTLTVSNMSPEDSSIYLCSIRTGDTEAFFGQGTRLTVV.

V usage is TRBV28 and J usage is TRBJ2-1, with 7 positions matching TRBD1. Germline V gives CDR1 MDHEN, CDR2 SYDVKM. The CDR3 runs 17 residues. Trimming took 2 bases from V and 5 from J; bases not matched to a gene: 12. CDR3 nucleotides: TGTGCCAGCAGTTTAGCTCCGTCCTGGGACAGCAACAATGAGCAGTTCTTC. Translated, it gives CASSLAPSWDSNNEQFF.

This chain joins TRBV4-1 and TRBJ1-2, with D unresolved. Trimming took 0 bases from V and 8 from J, leaving 19 bases between them. CDR3 length: 16 residues. CDR1 is MGHRA, CDR2 YSYEKL, per germline. The CDR3 spells CASSQDPRGGSIGYTF. The CDR3 DNA reads as TGCGCCAGCAGCCAAGATCCCCGGGGTGGGTCGATCGGCTACACCTTC.

The chain employs TRBV19 and TRBJ2-1; 8 positions match TRBD2. The V gene's germline CDR1 is LNHDA and CDR2 SQIVND (reference sequence). The V gene end was trimmed by 5 bases and the J gene end by 2 bases; junction bases not matched to a gene: 8. The CDR3 has 16 amino acids. CDR3 coding DNA: TGTGCCAGTAGTTTCCCCCCAGCGGGAGCCTACAATGAGCAGTTCTTC. It yields the protein CASSFPPAGAYNEQFF.

This chain uses TRBV24-1 with TRBJ2-1; 7 positions match TRBD2. The J segment lost 4 bases and the V segment lost 3 bases, leaving 14 bases of the junction unmatched. Germline V lookup: CDR1 KGHDR, CDR2 SFDVKD. The CDR3 runs to 18 residues. The DNA of the CDR3 is TGTGCCACCAGTGATCGGGATAGTACTAGCGTTCCTTACAATGAGCAGTTCTTC. The encoded protein is CATSDRDSTSVPYNEQFF.

This rearrangement joins TRBV7-3 to TRBJ2-3; 8 nucleotides line up with TRBD1. Germline CDR1 is SGHTA and CDR2 is FQGTGA. This CDR3 contains 15 residues. V gave up 2 bases and J gave up 2 bases; unmatched junction bases: 3. The CDR3 reads CASSLGTGVTDTQYF. The DNA for the CDR3 is TGTGCCAGCAGCTTAGGGACAGGAGTCACAGATACGCAGTATTTT.

The rearrangement joins TRBV13 to TRBJ1-2; D is unclear. CDR3 length equals 15 residues. V was trimmed by 1 base and J by 4 bases, leaving 13 bases between them. Germline assignment: CDR1 PRHDT and CDR2 FYEKMQ (reference sequence). Written as DNA, the CDR3 is TGTGCCAGCAGCTTAGAAGCCCGAGGAGGCTATGGCTACACCTTC. Its protein product is CASSLEARGGYGYTF. Full variable domain (remainder filled in from reference TRBV13 and TRBJ1-2): AAGVIQSPRHLIKEKRETATLKCYPIPRHDTVYWYQQGPGQDPQFLISFYEKMQSDKGSIPDRFSAQQFSDYHSELNMSSLELGDSALYFCASSLEARGGYGYTFGSGTRLTVV.

The rearrangement joins TRBV4-3 to TRBJ1-2; 12 positions match TRBD1. The germline V gene has CDR1 LGHNA and CDR2 YSLEER. CDR3 length: 17 amino acids. The J segment lost 6 bases and the V segment lost 0 bases, leaving 8 bases of the junction unmatched. Here the CDR3 reads CASSQDELGQGAHGYTF. Here the CDR3 DNA reads TGCGCCAGCAGCCAAGATGAGTTGGGACAGGGGGCGCATGGCTACACCTTC.

This chain uses TRBV19 with TRBJ1-2; 7 bases fit TRBD1. The CDR3 runs 15 residues. Germline assignment: CDR1 LNHDA and CDR2 SQIVND (reference sequence). The junction had 9 bases not matched to a gene; V was cut back by 4 bases and J by 4 bases. CDR3 amino acids: CASSNPRQGGYGYTF. The CDR3, as DNA: TGTGCCAGTAGTAATCCAAGACAGGGTGGCTATGGCTACACCTTC.

The chain uses TRBV14 and TRBJ2-1; 9 bases agree with TRBD1. J lost 5 bases, V lost 4 bases, and 9 bases had no gene match. The CDR3 spans 16 residues. Germline values: CDR1 SGHDN, CDR2 FVKESK. The CDR3: CASSPTPGQGDNEQFF. The CDR3 coding sequence is TGTGCCAGCAGCCCTACACCGGGACAGGGAGACAATGAGCAGTTCTTC.

The V call is TRBV5-4, the J call TRBJ2-5; 7 bases are a match to TRBD1. V shed 4 bases, J shed 5 bases, and the junction held 8 bases outside the gene matches. The CDR3 totals 14 residues. Germline assignment: CDR1 SGHNT and CDR2 YYREEE (reference sequence). The chain's CDR3 is CASSRQGSSETQYF. CDR3 nucleotide sequence: TGTGCCAGCAGCCGACAGGGATCTTCGGAGACCCAGTACTTC.

This chain joins TRBV24-1 and TRBJ2-7; D might be TRBD1 (5 bases). Germline V lookup: CDR1 KGHDR, CDR2 SFDVKD. V was cut by 5 bases and J by 5 bases, with 15 bases left in between. The CDR3 extends over 14 amino acids. The DNA for the CDR3 is TGTGCCACCAGTGGGGCAGGGAATCTGCACGAGCAGTACTTC. Its translation is CATSGAGNLHEQYF.

The J gene is TRBJ2-5, the V gene TRBV5-1; TRBD2 matches at 15 bases. The CDR3 runs 15 residues. The germline V gene has CDR1 SGHRS and CDR2 YFSETQ. The trim removed 4 bases at V and 8 bases at J, leaving 6 bases unmatched. CDR3: CASSTGTSGGFTQYF. The CDR3 DNA follows: TGCGCCAGCAGCACGGGGACTAGCGGGGGGTTCACCCAGTACTTC.